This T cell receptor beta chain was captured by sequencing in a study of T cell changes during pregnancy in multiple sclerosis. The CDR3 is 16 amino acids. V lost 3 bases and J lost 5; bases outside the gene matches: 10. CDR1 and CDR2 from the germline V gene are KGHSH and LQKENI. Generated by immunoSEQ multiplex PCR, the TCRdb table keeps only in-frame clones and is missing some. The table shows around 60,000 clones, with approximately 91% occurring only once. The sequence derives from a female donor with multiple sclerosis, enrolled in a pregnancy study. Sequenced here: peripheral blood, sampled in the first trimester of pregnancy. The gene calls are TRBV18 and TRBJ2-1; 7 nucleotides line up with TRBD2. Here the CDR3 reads CASSPSVKGRDNEQFF. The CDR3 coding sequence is TGTGCCAGCTCACCTAGCGTAAAGGGGAGGGACAATGAGCAGTTCTTC.